This TCR beta chain comes out of a study of cytomegalovirus exposure and HLA in healthy donors. This CDR3 is built from 15 residues. The J segment lost 6 bases and the V segment lost 5 bases, leaving 9 bases of the junction unmatched. The germline CDR1 and CDR2 sequences are MNHEY and SVGAGI. Only in-frame clones appear in the TCRdb table, and some are missing; sequencing was by immunoSEQ multiplex PCR. Of 71,000 or so clones listed, 94% were seen once; the top ten hold under 1.5%. This chain joins TRBV6-5 and TRBJ2-1; TRBD2 aligns across 8 bases. The clonotype originates from a man younger than 30 in good health and CMV-seropositive. Sequencing used PBMCs. The CDR3 nucleotides read TGTGCCAGCAGTCCCCGGGGGACTAGTGGCAATGAGCAGTTCTTC. It is translated as CASSPRGTSGNEQFF.